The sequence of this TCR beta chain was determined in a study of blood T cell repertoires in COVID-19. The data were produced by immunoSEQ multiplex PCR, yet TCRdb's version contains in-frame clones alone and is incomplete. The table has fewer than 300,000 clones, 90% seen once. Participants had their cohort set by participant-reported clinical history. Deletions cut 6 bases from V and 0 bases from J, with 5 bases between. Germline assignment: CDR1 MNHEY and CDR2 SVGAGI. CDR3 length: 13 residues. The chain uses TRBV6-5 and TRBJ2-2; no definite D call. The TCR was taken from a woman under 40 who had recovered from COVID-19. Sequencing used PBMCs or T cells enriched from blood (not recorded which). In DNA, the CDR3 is TGTGCCAGCAGACAAACGAACACCGGGGAGCTGTTTTTT. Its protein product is CASRQTNTGELFF.